This entry describes one T cell receptor (beta chain). The assay was immunoSEQ multiplex PCR, and TCRdb's table has in-frame clones only and misses some. Of 15,000 to 20,000 clones listed, around two thirds are singletons. The sample originates from a study of sequential checkpoint blockade in melanoma. The treatment was: randomized to nivolumab then ipilimumab (arm A) or the reverse (arm B). The CDR3 consists of 15 residues. Losses at the gene ends were 7 bases for V and 3 bases for J; bases not matched to a gene: 8. CDR1 MNHEY and CDR2 SMNVEV come from the germline V gene (reference sequence). The TCR comes from a human donor with melanoma. The V and J genes are TRBV27 and TRBJ1-5, with 8 bases matching TRBD1. The sequences come from CD8+ T cells sorted from blood (inferred from file names), collected from a patient given nivolumab and ipilimumab in sequence. The CDR3 spells CASTMTGEANQPQHF. Written as DNA, the CDR3 is TGTGCCAGCACCATGACAGGGGAGGCCAATCAGCCCCAGCATTTT.